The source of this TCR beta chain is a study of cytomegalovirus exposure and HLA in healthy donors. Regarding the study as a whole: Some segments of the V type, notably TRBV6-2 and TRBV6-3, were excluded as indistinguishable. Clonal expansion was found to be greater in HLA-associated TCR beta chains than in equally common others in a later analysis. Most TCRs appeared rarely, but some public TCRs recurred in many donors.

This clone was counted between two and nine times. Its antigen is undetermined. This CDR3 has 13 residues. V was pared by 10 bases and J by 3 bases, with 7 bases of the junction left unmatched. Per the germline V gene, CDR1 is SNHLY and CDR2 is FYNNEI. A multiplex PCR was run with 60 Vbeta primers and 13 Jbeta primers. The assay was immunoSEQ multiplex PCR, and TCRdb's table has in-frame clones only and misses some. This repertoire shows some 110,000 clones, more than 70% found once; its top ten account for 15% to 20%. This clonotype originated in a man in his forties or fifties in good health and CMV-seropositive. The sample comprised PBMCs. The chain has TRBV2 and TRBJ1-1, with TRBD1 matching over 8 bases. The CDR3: CATFLDRDTEAFF. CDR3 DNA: TGTGCCACCTTTCTGGACAGGGACACTGAAGCTTTCTTT.